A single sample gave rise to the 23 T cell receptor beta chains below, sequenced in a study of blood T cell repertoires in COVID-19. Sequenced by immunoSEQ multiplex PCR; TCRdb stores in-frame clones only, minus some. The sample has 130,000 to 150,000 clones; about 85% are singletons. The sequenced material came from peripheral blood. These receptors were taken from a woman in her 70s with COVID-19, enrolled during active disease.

The CDR3 sequence: CASSRQGPSSYNEQFF. CDR3 nucleotides: TGTGCCAGTAGTAGACAGGGACCTAGCTCCTACAATGAGCAGTTCTTC. This chain joins TRBV19 and TRBJ2-1; 7 bases match TRBD1. Germline CDR1 and CDR2: LNHDA and SQIVND (reference sequence). This CDR3 spans 16 amino acids. V was clipped by 4 bases and J by 0 bases; unmatched bases: 6. The full variable domain, its missing parts supplied by reference TRBV19 and TRBJ2-1, is DGGITQSPKYLFRKEGQNVTLSCEQNLNHDAMYWYRQDPGQGLRLIYYSQIVNDFQKGDIAEGYSVSREKKESFPLTVTSAQKNPTAFYLCASSRQGPSSYNEQFFGPGTRLTVL.

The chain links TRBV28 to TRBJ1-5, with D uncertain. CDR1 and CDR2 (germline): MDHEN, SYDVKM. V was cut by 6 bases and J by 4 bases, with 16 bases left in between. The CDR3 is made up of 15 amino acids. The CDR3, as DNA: TGTGCCAGCAGCCCTCCATTGGGAGGTAATCAGCCCCAGCATTTT. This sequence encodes CASSPPLGGNQPQHF.

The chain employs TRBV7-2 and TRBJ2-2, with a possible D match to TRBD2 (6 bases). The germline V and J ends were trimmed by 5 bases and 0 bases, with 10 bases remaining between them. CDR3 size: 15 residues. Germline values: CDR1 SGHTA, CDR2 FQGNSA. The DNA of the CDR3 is TGTGCCAGCAGCCTTAAGCGGGCGAACACCGGGGAGCTGTTTTTT. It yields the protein CASSLKRANTGELFF.

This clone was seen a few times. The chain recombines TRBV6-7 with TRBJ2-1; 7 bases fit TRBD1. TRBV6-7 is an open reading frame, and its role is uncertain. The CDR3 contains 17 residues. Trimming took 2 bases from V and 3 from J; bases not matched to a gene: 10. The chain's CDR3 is CASSYRVRGQVYNEQFF. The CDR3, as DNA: TGTGCCAGCAGTTACCGAGTGAGGGGGCAGGTCTACAATGAGCAGTTCTTC.

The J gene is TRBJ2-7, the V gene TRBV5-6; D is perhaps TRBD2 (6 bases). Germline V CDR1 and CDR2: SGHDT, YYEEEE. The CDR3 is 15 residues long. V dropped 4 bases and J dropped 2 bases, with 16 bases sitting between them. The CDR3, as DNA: TGTGCCAGCAGCCGAAAGCGGGCCACGGCCTACGAGCAGTACTTC. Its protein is CASSRKRATAYEQYF.

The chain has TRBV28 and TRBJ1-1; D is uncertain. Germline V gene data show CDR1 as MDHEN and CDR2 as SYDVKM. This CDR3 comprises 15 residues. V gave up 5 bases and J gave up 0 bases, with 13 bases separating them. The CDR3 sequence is CASSASGKMNTEAFF. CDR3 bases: TGTGCCAGCAGTGCATCGGGGAAAATGAACACTGAAGCTTTCTTT.

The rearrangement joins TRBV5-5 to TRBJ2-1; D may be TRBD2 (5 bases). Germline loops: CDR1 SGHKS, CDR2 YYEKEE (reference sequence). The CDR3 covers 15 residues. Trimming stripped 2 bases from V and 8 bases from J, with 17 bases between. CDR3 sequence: CASSFRSSNGHEQFF. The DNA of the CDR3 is TGTGCCAGCAGCTTCAGGTCTAGCAACGGCCATGAGCAGTTCTTC.

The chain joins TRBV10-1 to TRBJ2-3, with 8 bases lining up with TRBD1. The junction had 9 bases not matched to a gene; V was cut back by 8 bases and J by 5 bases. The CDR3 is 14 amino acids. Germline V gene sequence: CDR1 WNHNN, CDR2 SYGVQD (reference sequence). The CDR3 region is CASFRLQGGDTQYF. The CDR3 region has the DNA TGCGCCAGCTTTAGACTACAGGGGGGAGATACGCAGTATTTT.

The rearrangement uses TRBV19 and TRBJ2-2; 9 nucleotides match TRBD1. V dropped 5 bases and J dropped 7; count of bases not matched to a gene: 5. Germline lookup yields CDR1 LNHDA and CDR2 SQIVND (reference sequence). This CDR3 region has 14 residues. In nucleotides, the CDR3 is TGTGCCAGTAGTCCAGGGACAGGGATCGGGGAGCTGTTTTTT. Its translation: CASSPGTGIGELFF. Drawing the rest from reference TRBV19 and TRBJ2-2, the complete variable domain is DGGITQSPKYLFRKEGQNVTLSCEQNLNHDAMYWYRQDPGQGLRLIYYSQIVNDFQKGDIAEGYSVSREKKESFPLTVTSAQKNPTAFYLCASSPGTGIGELFFGEGSRLTVL.

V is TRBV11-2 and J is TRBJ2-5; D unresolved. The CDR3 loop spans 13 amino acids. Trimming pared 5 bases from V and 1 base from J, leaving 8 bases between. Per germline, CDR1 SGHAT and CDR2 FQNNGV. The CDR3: CASSKSSQETQYF. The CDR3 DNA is TGTGCCAGCAGCAAATCCTCCCAAGAGACCCAGTACTTC.

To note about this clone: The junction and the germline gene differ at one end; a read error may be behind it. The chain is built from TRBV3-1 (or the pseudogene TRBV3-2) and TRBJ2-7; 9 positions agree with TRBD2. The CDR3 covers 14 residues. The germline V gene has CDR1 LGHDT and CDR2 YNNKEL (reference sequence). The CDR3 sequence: CASSQVSASGTKIF. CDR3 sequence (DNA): TGTGCCAGCAGCCAAGTATCGGCTAGCGGGACTAAAATTTTC.

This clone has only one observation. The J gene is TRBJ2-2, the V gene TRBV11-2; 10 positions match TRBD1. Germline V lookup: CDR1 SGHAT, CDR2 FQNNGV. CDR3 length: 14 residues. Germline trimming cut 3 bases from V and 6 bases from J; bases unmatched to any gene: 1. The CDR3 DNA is TGTGCCAGCAGCTTCGGACAGGGGGCCGGGGAGCTGTTTTTT. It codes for CASSFGQGAGELFF.

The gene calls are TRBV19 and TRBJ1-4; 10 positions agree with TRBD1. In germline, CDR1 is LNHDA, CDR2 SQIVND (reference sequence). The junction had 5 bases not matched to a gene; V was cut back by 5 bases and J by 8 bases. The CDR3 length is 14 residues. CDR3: CASSPTGGAEKLFF. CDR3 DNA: TGTGCCAGTAGTCCGACAGGGGGCGCGGAAAAACTGTTTTTT.

The CDR3 is CASSVWHNPEKLFF. The CDR3 DNA sequence: TGTGCCAGCAGTGTATGGCACAATCCTGAAAAACTGTTTTTT. V usage is TRBV2 and J usage is TRBJ1-4; D is unresolved. Germline V gives CDR1 SNHLY, CDR2 FYNNEI. The CDR3 spans 14 residues. Trimming pared 4 bases from V and 7 bases from J, leaving 13 bases between. The complete variable domain, with remaining parts taken from reference TRBV2 and TRBJ1-4, reads EPEVTQTPSHQVTQMGQEVILRCVPISNHLYFYWYRQILGQKVEFLVSFYNNEISEKSEIFDDQFSVERPDGSNFTLKIRSTKLEDSAMYFCASSVWHNPEKLFFGSGTQLSVL.

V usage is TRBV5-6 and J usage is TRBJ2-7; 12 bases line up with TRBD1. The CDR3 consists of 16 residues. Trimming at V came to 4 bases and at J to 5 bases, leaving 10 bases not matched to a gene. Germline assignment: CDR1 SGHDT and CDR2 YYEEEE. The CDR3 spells CASSPGGTGGRNEQYF. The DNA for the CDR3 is TGTGCCAGCAGCCCAGGCGGGACAGGGGGCCGAAACGAGCAGTACTTC.

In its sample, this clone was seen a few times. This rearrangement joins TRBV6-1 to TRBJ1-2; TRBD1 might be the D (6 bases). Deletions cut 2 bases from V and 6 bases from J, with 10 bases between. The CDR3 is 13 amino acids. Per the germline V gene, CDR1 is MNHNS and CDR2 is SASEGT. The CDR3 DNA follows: TGTGCCAGCAGTGAAACCCGACAGGATGGCTACACCTTC. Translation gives CASSETRQDGYTF.

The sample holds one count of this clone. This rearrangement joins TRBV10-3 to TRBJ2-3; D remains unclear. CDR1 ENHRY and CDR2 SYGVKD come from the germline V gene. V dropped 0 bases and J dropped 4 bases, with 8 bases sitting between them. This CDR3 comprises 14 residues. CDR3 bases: TGTGCCATCAGTGAGTCAAGTATAGCAGATACGCAGTATTTT. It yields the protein CAISESSIADTQYF.

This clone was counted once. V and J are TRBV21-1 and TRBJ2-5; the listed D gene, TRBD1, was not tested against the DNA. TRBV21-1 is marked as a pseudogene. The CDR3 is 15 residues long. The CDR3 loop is CASSNDRVVEETQYF. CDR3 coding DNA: TGTGCCAGCAGCAATGACAGGGTCGTAGAAGAGACCCAGTACTTC.

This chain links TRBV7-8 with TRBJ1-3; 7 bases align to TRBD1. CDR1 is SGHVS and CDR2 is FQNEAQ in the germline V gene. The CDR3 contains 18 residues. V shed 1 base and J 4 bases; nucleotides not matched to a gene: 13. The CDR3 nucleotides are TGTGCCAGCAGCTTAGAGACAGGGCCCATGGTAGACGGAAACACCATATATTTT. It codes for CASSLETGPMVDGNTIYF.

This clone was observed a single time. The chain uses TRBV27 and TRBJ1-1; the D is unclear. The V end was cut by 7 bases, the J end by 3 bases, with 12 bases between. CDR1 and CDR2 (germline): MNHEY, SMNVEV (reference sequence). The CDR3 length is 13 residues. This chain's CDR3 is CASKRQVDTEAFF. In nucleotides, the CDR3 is TGTGCCAGCAAACGTCAGGTTGACACTGAAGCTTTCTTT.

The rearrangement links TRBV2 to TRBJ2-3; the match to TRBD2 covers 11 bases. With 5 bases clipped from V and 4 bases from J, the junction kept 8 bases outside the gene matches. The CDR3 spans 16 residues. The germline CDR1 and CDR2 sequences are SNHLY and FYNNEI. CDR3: CASSFRSGGASDTQYF. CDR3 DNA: TGTGCCAGCAGTTTTCGTAGCGGGGGGGCCTCAGATACGCAGTATTTT.

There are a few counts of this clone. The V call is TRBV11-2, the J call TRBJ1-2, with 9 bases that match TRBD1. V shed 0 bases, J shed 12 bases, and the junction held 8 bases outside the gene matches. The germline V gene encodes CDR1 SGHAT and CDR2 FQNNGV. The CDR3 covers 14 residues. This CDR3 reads CASSLEPTGGIHTF. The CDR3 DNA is TGTGCCAGCAGCTTAGAGCCGACAGGGGGAATACACACCTTC. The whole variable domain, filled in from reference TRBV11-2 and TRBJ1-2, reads EAGVAQSPRYKIIEKRQSVAFWCNPISGHATLYWYQQILGQGPKLLIQFQNNGVVDDSQLPKDRFSAERLKGVDSTLKIQPAKLEDSAVYLCASSLEPTGGIHTFGSGTRLTVV.

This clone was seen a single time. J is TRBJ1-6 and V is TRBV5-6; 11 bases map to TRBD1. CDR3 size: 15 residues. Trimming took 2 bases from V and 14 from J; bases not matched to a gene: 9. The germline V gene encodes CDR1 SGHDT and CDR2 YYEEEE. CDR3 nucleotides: TGTGCCAGCAGCTTCGGACAGGGGGCCGTCGCGGCCCTCCACTTT. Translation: CASSFGQGAVAALHF. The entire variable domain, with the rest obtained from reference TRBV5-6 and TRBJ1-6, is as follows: DAGVTQSPTHLIKTRGQQVTLRCSPKSGHDTVSWYQQALGQGPQFIFQYYEEEERQRGNFPDRFSGHQFPNYSSELNVNALLLGDSALYLCASSFGQGAVAALHFGNGTRLTVT.